This TCR beta chain was profiled in a study of T cell repertoires and Cas9 in healthy adults. Study summary: Characterization of SpCas9-reactive CD4 and CD8 T cells covered multi-effector potency, cytotoxicity and lineage.

Libraries were prepared by immunoSEQ multiplex PCR; TCRdb keeps only in-frame clonotypes and omits some of them. The sample includes tens of thousands of clones, 85% to 95% of them seen just once. This CDR3 is 14 amino acids long. Germline V gives CDR1 SNHLY, CDR2 FYNNEI. V shed 11 bases and J shed 0 bases, with 14 bases lying between them. General study results and limits: In vitro, SpCas9-reactive Tregs were reported to curb effector T cell proliferation and function.

In the case of this clone: Its specificity is unknown.

The clonotype comes from a human donor in good health. The J gene is TRBJ1-3, the V gene TRBV2, with D maybe TRBD1 (5 bases). Sequenced material: CD4+ effector T cells (CD127+, CD25-, CD137-, CD154-) from PBMCs; culture status not recorded. This CDR3 is CAGNRRSSGNTIYF. The CDR3 DNA reads TGTGCCGGAAACAGGCGTAGCTCTGGAAACACCATATATTTT.